The 11 T cell receptor beta chains below all came from one sample that was sequenced in a study of high-grade serous ovarian cancer treatment subgroups. Libraries were prepared by immunoSEQ multiplex PCR; TCRdb keeps only in-frame clonotypes and omits some of them. The sample gives approximately 3,500 clones, 55% to 70% of which show up once; less than 15% is in the top ten. The tumor samples were collected prior to definitive surgery or chemotherapy. Input material: tumor tissue. These TCRs come from a human donor with high-grade serous ovarian cancer.

The gene calls are TRBV7-9 and TRBJ2-7; TRBD1 aligns across 9 bases. The V gene's germline CDR1 is SEHNR and CDR2 FQNEAQ (reference sequence). V was pared by 5 bases and J by 6 bases, with 8 bases of the junction left unmatched. CDR3 length: 14 residues. CDR3 sequence reads: CASSPGDREAEQYF. Here the CDR3 DNA reads TGTGCCAGCAGCCCTGGGGACAGGGAGGCCGAGCAGTACTTC. Drawing the rest from reference TRBV7-9 and TRBJ2-7, the complete variable domain is DTGVSQNPRHKITKRGQNVTFRCDPISEHNRLYWYRQTLGQGPEFLTYFQNEAQLEKSRLLSDRFSAERPKGSFSTLEIQRTEQGDSAMYLCASSPGDREAEQYFGPGTRLTVT.

The count of this clone is one. This chain joins TRBV6-6 and TRBJ2-2; D perhaps matches TRBD1 (5 bases). The V end lost 0 bases, the J end lost 0 bases, and 8 bases lay between the germline ends. Germline loops: CDR1 MNHNY, CDR2 SVGAGI (reference sequence). This CDR3 is 16 amino acids long. Here the CDR3 reads CASSYSTATNTGELFF. As DNA, the CDR3 is TGTGCCAGCAGTTACTCGACAGCCACGAACACCGGGGAGCTGTTTTTT.

The V gene is TRBV23-1, the J gene TRBJ1-2; 10 bases fit TRBD1. TRBV23-1 is an ORF for which the function is uncertain. The length of the CDR3 is 17 residues. The junction had 10 bases not matched to a gene; V was cut back by 4 bases and J by 2 bases. The CDR3 sequence: CASSPGGQGWGNYGYTF. For the CDR3, the DNA is TGCGCCAGCAGTCCCGGGGGACAGGGGTGGGGGAACTATGGCTACACCTTC.

This clone showed up just a few times. The chain combines TRBV6-5 with TRBJ1-5, with D hard to call. The CDR3 runs to 15 residues. CDR1 and CDR2 from the germline V gene are MNHEY and SVGAGI. The V and J ends lost 6 bases and 0 bases respectively, with 12 bases between them. In DNA form, the CDR3 reads TGTGCCAGCAGAAAGTTCCTTGATAGCAATCAGCCCCAGCATTTT. Residues: CASRKFLDSNQPQHF.

This clone was counted a few times. The chain uses TRBV6-5 and TRBJ1-1, with 7 bases that match TRBD1. The germline gives CDR1 MNHEY, CDR2 SVGAGI. Germline trimming cut 6 bases from V and 9 bases from J; bases unmatched to any gene: 7. This CDR3 has 12 amino acids. The CDR3 loop is CASSPGGQKAFF. CDR3 DNA: TGTGCCAGCAGCCCCGGGGGACAGAAAGCTTTCTTT.

The chain recombines TRBV18 with TRBJ2-5, with D unresolved. V lost 2 bases and J lost 1, with 17 bases in between. This CDR3 region has 17 residues. CDR1 KGHSH and CDR2 LQKENI come from the germline V gene. The chain's CDR3 is CASSPSVWQSFQETQYF. Here the CDR3 DNA reads TGTGCCAGCTCACCATCCGTTTGGCAGAGCTTCCAAGAGACCCAGTACTTC.

This clone showed up just once. The V call is TRBV19, the J call TRBJ1-6, with D tentatively TRBD1 (5 bases). CDR1 and CDR2 (germline): LNHDA, SQIVND (reference sequence). V lost 1 base, J lost 6 bases, and 10 bases lay in between. The CDR3 totals 15 residues. The CDR3 is CASSIGAGSNSPLHF. CDR3 coding DNA: TGTGCCAGTAGTATAGGGGCAGGGTCTAATTCACCCCTCCACTTT. Supplemented by reference TRBV19 and TRBJ1-6, the full variable domain reads DGGITQSPKYLFRKEGQNVTLSCEQNLNHDAMYWYRQDPGQGLRLIYYSQIVNDFQKGDIAEGYSVSREKKESFPLTVTSAQKNPTAFYLCASSIGAGSNSPLHFGNGTRLTVT.

The J gene is TRBJ2-5, the V gene TRBV5-5, with TRBD1 matching 10 bases. J gave up 4 bases and V 4 bases, and 7 bases lay outside the gene matches. The CDR3 has 15 residues. Germline V gene sequence: CDR1 SGHKS, CDR2 YYEKEE (reference sequence). DNA for the CDR3: TGTGCCAGCAGCCCGGGACAGGGGATGGGAGAGACCCAGTACTTC. Translation: CASSPGQGMGETQYF.

This clone was detected only a few times. The chain employs TRBV11-2 and TRBJ1-4; D is unresolved. The ends were cut back, 0 bases at V and 5 bases at J, with 7 bases in the middle. The CDR3 totals 14 residues. The V gene's germline CDR1 is SGHAT and CDR2 FQNNGV. Here the CDR3 DNA reads TGTGCCAGCAGCTTAGACGGCAGAAATGAAAAACTGTTTTTT. Translated: CASSLDGRNEKLFF.

This chain joins TRBV4-3 and TRBJ2-5, with TRBD2 matching 7 bases. The V gene's germline CDR1 is LGHNA and CDR2 YSLEER. With V trimmed by 0 bases and J by 4 bases, 8 bases remained unmatched. The CDR3 is 16 amino acids. The CDR3 reads CASSQDNLASGETQYF. CDR3 nucleotides: TGCGCCAGCAGCCAAGATAATCTGGCTAGCGGAGAGACCCAGTACTTC.

The chain is built from TRBV7-2 and TRBJ2-7, with D possibly TRBD2 on 6 matching bases. Germline V gene sequence: CDR1 SGHTA, CDR2 FQGNSA. CDR3 length: 14 residues. Trimming removed 1 base at V and 7 bases at J, with 14 bases between. The CDR3 DNA is TGTGCCAGCAGCTTAGGAGGGTCCGCGGGGGAGCAGTACTTC. Encoded protein: CASSLGGSAGEQYF.